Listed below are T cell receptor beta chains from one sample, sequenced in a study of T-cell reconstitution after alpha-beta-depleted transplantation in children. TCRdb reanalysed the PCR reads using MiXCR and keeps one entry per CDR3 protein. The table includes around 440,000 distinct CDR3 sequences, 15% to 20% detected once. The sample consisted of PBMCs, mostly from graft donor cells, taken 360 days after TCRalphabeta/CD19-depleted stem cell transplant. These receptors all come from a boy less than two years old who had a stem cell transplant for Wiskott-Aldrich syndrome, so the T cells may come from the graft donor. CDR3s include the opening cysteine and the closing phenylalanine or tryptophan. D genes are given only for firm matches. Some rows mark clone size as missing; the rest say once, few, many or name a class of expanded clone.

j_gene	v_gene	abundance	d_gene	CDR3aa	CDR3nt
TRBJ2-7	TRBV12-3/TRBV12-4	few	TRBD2	CASSSPTIGTRLPYEQYF	TGTGCCAGCAGTTCACCTACAATCGGGACTAGATTACCCTACGAGCAGTACTTC
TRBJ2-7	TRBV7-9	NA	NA	CASSLMQGSYEQYF	TGTGCCAGCAGCTTAATGCAGGGTTCCTACGAGCAGTACTTC
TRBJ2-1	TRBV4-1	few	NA	CASSQGAILGVHHEQFF	TGCGCCAGCAGCCAAGGGGCCATTTTAGGAGTGCACCATGAGCAGTTCTTC
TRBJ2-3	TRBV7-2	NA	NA	CASSKYSTDTQYF	TGTGCCAGCAGCAAGTATAGCACAGATACGCAGTATTTT
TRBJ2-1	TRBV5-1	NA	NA	CASVPGHRGDNEQFF	TGCGCCTCCGTACCGGGACACCGAGGAGACAATGAGCAGTTCTTC
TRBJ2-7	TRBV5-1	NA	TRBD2	CASSLARLAGGEQYF	TGCGCCAGCAGCTTGGCCCGGCTAGCGGGAGGCGAGCAGTACTTC
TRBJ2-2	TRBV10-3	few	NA	CAISGVQTHTGELFF	TGTGCCATCAGTGGGGTTCAAACTCACACCGGGGAGCTGTTTTTT
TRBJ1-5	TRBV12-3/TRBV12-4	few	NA	CASSLEGRSSNQPQHF	TGTGCCAGCAGTTTAGAGGGCAGATCTAGCAATCAGCCCCAGCATTTT
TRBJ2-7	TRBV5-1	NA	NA	CASSRGLLPYEQYF	TGCGCCAGCAGCAGGGGACTTCTTCCCTACGAGCAGTACTTC
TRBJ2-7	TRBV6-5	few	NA	CASSYSRTPIEQYF	TGTGCCAGCAGTTACTCGAGAACCCCGATCGAGCAGTACTTC
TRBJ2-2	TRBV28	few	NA	CASKKQDGYTGELFF	TGTGCCAGCAAAAAACAAGACGGTTACACCGGGGAGCTGTTTTTT
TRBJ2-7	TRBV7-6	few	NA	CASSPWGPGGYEQYF	TGTGCCAGCAGCCCCTGGGGGCCCGGTGGCTACGAGCAGTACTTC
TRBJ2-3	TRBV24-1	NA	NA	CATSATGFSTDTQYF	TGTGCGACAAGCGCGACAGGTTTTAGCACAGATACGCAGTATTTT
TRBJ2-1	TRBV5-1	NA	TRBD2	CASSWGLRNEQFF	TGCGCCAGCAGCTGGGGACTAAGAAATGAGCAGTTCTTC
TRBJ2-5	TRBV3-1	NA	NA	CASSQGGRNQETQYF	TGTGCCAGCAGCCAAGGGGGACGGAACCAAGAGACCCAGTACTTC
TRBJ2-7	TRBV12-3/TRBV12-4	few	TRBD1	CASSPGRGRLLYEQYF	TGTGCCAGCAGTCCGGGTAGGGGGCGACTTCTCTACGAGCAGTACTTC